The rows below give T cell receptor beta chains drawn from one sample of a study of high-grade serous ovarian cancer treatment subgroups. Generated by immunoSEQ multiplex PCR, the TCRdb table keeps only in-frame clones and is missing some. The profile shows some 7,000 clones, about four fifths of them singletons. The sample was tumor tissue. These receptors all come from a human donor with high-grade serous ovarian cancer. Each CDR3 is given with its conserved first and last residue. D genes are given only for firm matches. Clone size is stated in some rows and not others, as once, few, many or a class when expanded.

v_gene	d_gene	j_gene	abundance	CDR3aa	CDR3nt
TRBV2	NA	TRBJ2-7	NA	CASKAIDLVGSEQYF	TGTGCCAGCAAGGCCATCGACCTAGTCGGTTCCGAGCAGTACTTC
TRBV29-1	NA	TRBJ1-2	NA	CSVALTGSYTF	TGCAGCGTGGCCCTGACGGGGAGCTACACCTTC
TRBV4-3	NA	TRBJ2-1	few	CASSQDTGNEQFF	TGCGCCAGCAGCCAAGATACGGGTAATGAGCAGTTCTTC
TRBV7-6	TRBD1	TRBJ1-1	NA	CASSWRGTGGGNTEAFF	TGTGCCAGCAGCTGGCGAGGGACAGGGGGAGGGAACACTGAAGCTTTCTTT
TRBV7-8	NA	TRBJ1-5	NA	CASSPTENQPQHF	TGTGCCAGCAGCCCGACAGAGAATCAGCCCCAGCATTTT
TRBV5-1	NA	TRBJ1-4	few	CASSLRGGRVNEKLFF	TGCGCCAGCAGCCTGCGGGGGGGCCGGGTTAATGAAAAACTGTTTTTT
TRBV28	TRBD2	TRBJ2-7	once	CASRSALLRESLHEQYF	TGTGCCAGCAGGTCGGCTTTGCTGCGGGAGTCCCTCCACGAGCAGTACTTC
TRBV5-6	TRBD1	TRBJ1-2	NA	CASSSGQRNYGYTF	TGTGCCAGCAGCTCGGGACAGAGAAACTATGGCTACACCTTC
TRBV27	NA	TRBJ1-3	NA	CASKSGNTIYF	TGTGCCAGCAAATCCGGAAACACCATATATTTT
TRBV5-1	NA	TRBJ1-1	once	CASSLASVNTEAFF	TGCGCCAGCAGCTTGGCCTCAGTGAACACTGAAGCTTTCTTT
TRBV5-1	TRBD2	TRBJ2-7	NA	CASSPGLAGGLSYEQYF	TGCGCCAGCAGCCCCGGACTAGCGGGAGGCCTCTCCTACGAGCAGTACTTC
TRBV9	TRBD2	TRBJ2-1	NA	CASSVEGRGLAGAPRNEQFF	TGTGCCAGCAGCGTAGAGGGGAGGGGACTAGCGGGAGCTCCTAGGAATGAGCAGTTCTTC
TRBV7-9	TRBD1	TRBJ2-5	NA	CASSFNRGPYQETQYF	TGTGCCAGCAGCTTTAACAGGGGACCGTACCAAGAGACCCAGTACTTC